A single sample gave rise to the 12 T cell receptor beta chains below, sequenced in a study of sequential checkpoint blockade in melanoma. Treatment here: randomized to nivolumab then ipilimumab (arm A) or the reverse (arm B). Profiled with immunoSEQ multiplex PCR; TCRdb holds only in-frame clones, not every one. The sample lists 3,000 to 4,500 clones; 60% to 70% were seen once. The source was CD8+ T cells sorted from blood (inferred from file names), collected from a patient given nivolumab and ipilimumab in sequence. These receptors were obtained from a human donor with melanoma.

This clone was seen only a few times. Different DNA sequences within this sample yield the same CDR3. The chain uses TRBV19 and TRBJ2-7, with 10 bases lining up with TRBD1. The J segment lost 2 bases and the V segment lost 3 bases, leaving 1 base of the junction unmatched. The CDR3 is 14 residues long. Germline assignment: CDR1 LNHDA and CDR2 SQIVND (reference sequence). The CDR3 DNA sequence: TGTGCCAGTAGTATTGGACAGGGGGCCTACGAGCAGTACTTC. Residues: CASSIGQGAYEQYF.

This clone was recorded a few times. The J gene is TRBJ1-1, the V gene TRBV7-9; D gene unclear. The V end lost 1 base, the J end lost 6 bases, and 6 bases lay between the germline ends. CDR1 is SEHNR and CDR2 is FQNEAQ in the germline V gene (reference sequence). There are 12 residues in the CDR3. DNA for the CDR3: TGTGCCAGCAGCTTAGGATTAGCTGAAGCTTTCTTT. It translates to CASSLGLAEAFF.

The chain recombines TRBV27 with TRBJ2-3, with D possibly matching TRBD2 (6 bases). The CDR3 is 16 amino acids. Deletions cut 6 bases from V and 0 bases from J, with 16 bases between. Germline CDR1 is MNHEY and CDR2 is SMNVEV (reference sequence). Here the CDR3 DNA reads TGTGCCAGCAGCTCCTTAGGGGCGGGAAGCACAGATACGCAGTATTTT. It encodes CASSSLGAGSTDTQYF.

This CDR3 is CASGQGVSYEQYF. In nucleotides, the CDR3 is TGCGCCAGTGGACAGGGGGTATCCTACGAGCAGTACTTC. This chain joins TRBV5-1 and TRBJ2-7; 10 nucleotides line up with TRBD1. The germline CDR1 and CDR2 sequences are SGHRS and YFSETQ. This CDR3 spans 13 amino acids. The ends lost 8 bases at V and 1 base at J; junction bases unmatched: 3.

This sequence joins TRBV6-1 and TRBJ2-7; perhaps TRBD2 as D (7 bases). Trimming took 7 bases from V and 2 from J, leaving 12 bases between them. The CDR3 is made up of 13 amino acids. Germline V gene lookup returns CDR1 MNHNS and CDR2 SASEGT. CDR3 nucleotide sequence: TGTGCCAGCATGGGGGGGGCCGCCTACGAGCAGTACTTC. Translated, it gives CASMGGAAYEQYF.

This clone appeared a few times. The V and J genes are TRBV4-1 and TRBJ2-3; weak D call: TRBD2 (5 bases). The germline gives CDR1 MGHRA, CDR2 YSYEKL. Trimming cost V 4 bases and J 4 bases, with 15 bases left between them. This CDR3 is built from 15 residues. The CDR3 DNA is TGCGCCAGCAGCCTTAGCGAGGGAATGGCAGATACGCAGTATTTT. It specifies CASSLSEGMADTQYF.

The genes are TRBV27 and TRBJ2-7, with 9 nucleotides matching TRBD2. CDR1 and CDR2 (germline): MNHEY, SMNVEV (reference sequence). V dropped 6 bases and J dropped 4; count of bases not matched to a gene: 4. CDR3 size: 13 residues. The CDR3 nucleotides are TGTGCCAGCAGACTAGCGGGCTCGTACGAGCAGTACTTC. Translated: CASRLAGSYEQYF.

The chain combines TRBV19 with TRBJ2-7; 9 bases agree with TRBD1. From germline, CDR1 is LNHDA and CDR2 SQIVND (reference sequence). The CDR3 is 15 residues long. The ends lost 5 bases at V and 4 bases at J; junction bases unmatched: 9. CDR3 DNA sequence: TGTGCCAGTAGTCGAGGGGGACAGGGATTATACGAGCAGTACTTC. It encodes CASSRGGQGLYEQYF.

The CDR3 DNA reads TGTGCCAGCAGTACGAGGACTAGCGGGAATTACAATGAGCAGTTCTTC. This codes for CASSTRTSGNYNEQFF. The chain combines TRBV27 with TRBJ2-1; 12 positions agree with TRBD2. This CDR3 has 16 residues. V shed 5 bases and J 4 bases; nucleotides not matched to a gene: 6. The germline CDR1 and CDR2 sequences are MNHEY and SMNVEV (reference sequence).

The chain employs TRBV27 and TRBJ2-3, with TRBD1 identical over 7 bases. Germline CDR1 reads MNHEY; CDR2 reads SMNVEV (reference sequence). J lost 1 base, V lost 4 bases, and 2 bases had no gene match. The CDR3 has 14 amino acids. The CDR3 bases are TGTGCCAGCAGTTCCGGACAGGGCACAGATACGCAGTATTTT. Protein: CASSSGQGTDTQYF.

V usage is TRBV7-9 and J usage is TRBJ2-7; D gene unclear. Trimming pared 2 bases from V and 4 bases from J, leaving 6 bases between. Looked up from germline, CDR1 is SEHNR and CDR2 is FQNEAQ (reference sequence). The CDR3 length is 12 residues. The CDR3, as DNA: TGTGCCAGCAGCTTAAACAGTTACGAGCAGTACTTC. As protein: CASSLNSYEQYF.

This clone was seen a few times. This chain joins TRBV4-2 and TRBJ2-7; D is uncertain. The CDR3 loop spans 11 amino acids. The ends were cut back, 6 bases at V and 3 bases at J, with 6 bases in the middle. CDR1 is LGHNA and CDR2 is YNFKEQ in the germline V gene. For the CDR3, the DNA is TGTGCCAGCAGTCCACACTACGAGCAGTACTTC. Protein sequence: CASSPHYEQYF.